This T cell receptor (beta chain) originates from a study of T cell repertoires in cytomegalovirus infection. Study overall: TCR beta signatures that were public indicated CMV infection and matching HLA type. Whole-study results and caveats: Carriage of CMV together with the relevant HLA was identifiable through cumulative public TCR beta family frequency. CMV-specific TCR beta clonotypes restricted by HLA-C dominated the ex vivo response.

V gave up 5 bases and J gave up 2 bases, with 7 bases separating them. This CDR3 is built from 13 residues. Germline V lookup: CDR1 SGHVS, CDR2 FNYEAQ. This clonotype occurred many times. Its antigen is unidentified. From the reads, TCRdb called clonotypes with MiXCR, one entry per CDR3 protein. The sample contains some 920,000 distinct CDR3 sequences, 31% of which appear only once. This sequence originates from a human donor in good health (CMV status not recorded). Some clones in this sample may be carry-over from other donors' samples. Here the sequenced sample was cultured CD8+ T cells from PBMCs, taken from culture after CMV antigen stimulation. The chain links TRBV7-6 to TRBJ1-5; no reliable D call. CDR3 coding DNA: TGTGCCAGCAGCAGAGCTGGCAATCAGCCCCAGCATTTT. Its protein product is CASSRAGNQPQHF.